This T cell receptor beta chain was retrieved from a study of blood T cells in healthy people across ages. Combining a sample-barcoded 5' primer with a J-beta primer mix, a second PCR ran for roughly 7 to 11 cycles. TCRdb itself ran the 5' RACE reads through MiXCR, one entry per CDR3 protein. This table holds 600,000 to 1,000,000 distinct CDR3 sequences, more than 20% found once. Germline V gene sequence: CDR1 SGHTA, CDR2 FQGNSA. This CDR3 has 16 residues. The table lists this clonotype with a few counts. The data were also submitted as part of a second study, on T cells of mothers and their children.

What was sequenced was blood. J is TRBJ2-5 and V is TRBV7-2; 10 nucleotides align to TRBD2. TRBJ2-1 explains the end of the DNA better; the J call may be wrong. The sequence was obtained from a boy between 10 and 17 years old in good health. CDR3 nucleotides: TGTGCCAGCAGCTACCCACTAGCGGGACTCAACAATGAGCAGTTCTTC. This translates into CASSYPLAGLNNEQFF.